This entry describes one TCR beta chain. Its antigen remains unidentified. The data were taken from a study of post-analysis software for immune sequencing data. General study findings and limits: In patients, TRBV5-6, TRBV5-1 and TRBV20-1 belonged to four or five TRBV segments found more frequently than in controls.

Unique molecular identifiers were carried by the TCR beta cDNA libraries. TCRdb passed the PCR reads through MiXCR, listing each CDR3 protein once. The sample includes about 810,000 distinct CDR3 sequences, around 50% of them seen just once. V lost 1 base and J lost 1, with 8 bases in between. CDR3 size: 14 residues. Germline V CDR1 and CDR2: SGHRS, YFSETQ. This TCR derives from a girl aged 5-17 years with multiple sclerosis. The chain links TRBV5-1 to TRBJ2-5; unclear D gene. Sequencing used blood. Here the CDR3 reads CASSLKPLQETQYF. The CDR3 region has the DNA TGCGCCAGCAGCTTGAAGCCGCTCCAAGAGACCCAGTACTTC.